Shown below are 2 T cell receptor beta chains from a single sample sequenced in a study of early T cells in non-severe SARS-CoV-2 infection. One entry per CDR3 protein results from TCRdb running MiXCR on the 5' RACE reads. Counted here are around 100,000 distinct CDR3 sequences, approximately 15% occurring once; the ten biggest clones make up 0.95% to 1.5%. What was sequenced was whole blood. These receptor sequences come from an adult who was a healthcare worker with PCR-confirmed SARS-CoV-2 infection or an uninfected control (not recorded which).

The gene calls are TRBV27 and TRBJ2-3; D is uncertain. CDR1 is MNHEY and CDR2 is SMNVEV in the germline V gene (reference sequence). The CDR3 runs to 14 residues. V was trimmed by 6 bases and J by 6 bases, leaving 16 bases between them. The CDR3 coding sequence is TGTGCCAGCAGCCATGGGCTCCCTATCGATACGCAGTATTTT. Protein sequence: CASSHGLPIDTQYF.

The CDR3 spells CASSSPAGTLTGELFF. The CDR3 DNA reads as TGTGCCAGCAGCTCCCCGGCGGGGACTCTTACCGGGGAGCTGTTTTTT. The chain is built from TRBV28 and TRBJ2-2; TRBD2 might be the D (6 bases). Germline assignment: CDR1 MDHEN and CDR2 SYDVKM. The CDR3 loop spans 16 amino acids. With 6 bases removed from V and 5 bases from J, the gap between germline ends came to 19 bases.